These 7 T cell receptor beta chains share one sample of origin, sequenced in a study of blood T cells in healthy people across ages. PCR was performed a second time for about 6 to 12 cycles using a sample-barcoded 5' primer and a J-beta primer mix. Each CDR3 protein gets one entry after TCRdb re-called the 5' RACE reads with MiXCR. The table has 1.5 million to 2 million distinct CDR3 sequences, 40% to 55% seen once. Sequences were obtained from blood. Receptors were obtained from a woman aged 40 to 50 in good health.

V is TRBV5-1 and J is TRBJ1-2, with D unresolved. Germline V gives CDR1 SGHRS, CDR2 YFSETQ. The ends were cut back, 4 bases at V and 6 bases at J, with 16 bases in the middle. The CDR3 length is 14 residues. The chain's CDR3 is CASSLDGLADGYTF. As DNA, the CDR3 is TGCGCCAGCAGCCTGGACGGCCTCGCGGATGGCTACACCTTC. Variable domain in full (rest from reference TRBV5-1 and TRBJ1-2): KAGVTQTPRYLIKTRGQQVTLSCSPISGHRSVSWYQQTPGQGLQFLFEYFSETQRNKGNFPGRFSGRQFSNSRSEMNVSTLELGDSALYLCASSLDGLADGYTFGSGTRLTVV.

The CDR3 DNA follows: TGTGCCAGCAGCTTAGGGGGCGGGGGGGCAGTCGATGAGCAGTTCTTC. Translated: CASSLGGGGAVDEQFF. The rearrangement uses TRBV11-3 and TRBJ2-1, with 9 bases fitting TRBD2. J lost 8 bases, V lost 1 base, and 9 bases had no gene match. CDR1 is SGHNT and CDR2 is YENEEA in the germline V gene. This CDR3 contains 16 residues.

The chain recombines TRBV10-3 with TRBJ2-5, with 12 bases fitting TRBD1. The CDR3 is 15 amino acids. Losses at the gene ends were 4 bases for V and 5 bases for J; bases not matched to a gene: 5. In germline, CDR1 is ENHRY, CDR2 SYGVKD. This CDR3 is CAISGGQGAPETQYF. Here the CDR3 DNA reads TGTGCCATCAGTGGGGGACAGGGGGCTCCGGAGACCCAGTACTTC.

The chain recombines TRBV12-3 or TRBV12-4 with TRBJ1-1; D is perhaps TRBD1 (5 bases). The CDR3 is made up of 19 amino acids. The V and J ends lost 3 bases and 2 bases respectively, with 25 bases between them. The CDR3 bases are TGTGCCAGCAGTTTGGCCGGGCGCGGAATGAGACAGAGTAACACTGAAGCTTTCTTT. Amino acid sequence: CASSLAGRGMRQSNTEAFF.

V and J are TRBV9 and TRBJ2-1; no reliable D call. Germline CDR1 reads SGDLS; CDR2 reads YYNGEE. This CDR3 is 16 amino acids long. V was clipped by 0 bases and J by 0 bases, with 10 bases between them. This CDR3 reads CASSVEGTRSYNEQFF. CDR3 DNA sequence: TGTGCCAGCAGCGTAGAGGGAACCCGCTCCTACAATGAGCAGTTCTTC. Together with reference TRBV9 and TRBJ2-1, the CDR3 gives the full variable domain: DSGVTQTPKHLITATGQRVTLRCSPRSGDLSVYWYQQSLDQGLQFLIQYYNGEERAKGNILERFSAQQFPDLHSELNLSSLELGDSALYFCASSVEGTRSYNEQFFGPGTRLTVL.

The chain links TRBV20-1 to TRBJ2-7; 9 nucleotides agree with TRBD1. Germline CDR1 and CDR2: DFQATT and SNEGSKA (reference sequence). Trimming removed 5 bases from V and 2 bases from J; junction bases left unmatched: 4. The CDR3 sequence is 13 residues long. CDR3 residues: CSAAGTGPYEQYF. DNA for the CDR3: TGCAGTGCTGCCGGGACAGGGCCCTACGAGCAGTACTTC.

The genes are TRBV29-1 and TRBJ2-7; D unresolved. The germline V gene encodes CDR1 SQVTM and CDR2 ANQGSEA. V was trimmed by 4 bases and J by 0 bases, leaving 4 bases between them. The CDR3 spans 11 residues. CDR3 in DNA: TGCAGCGTTGTACTCTCCTACGAGCAGTACTTC. Residues: CSVVLSYEQYF.